Below are 24 T cell receptor beta chains sequenced from a single sample in a study of blood T cell repertoires in COVID-19. Assay used: immunoSEQ multiplex PCR; TCRdb lists only in-frame clones, some missing. This table holds about 130,000 clones, around four fifths found once. Material: PBMCs or T cells enriched from blood (not recorded which). Receptor source: a man between 25 and 39 years old who had recovered from COVID-19.

This chain uses TRBV7-7 with TRBJ2-2; 8 nucleotides line up with TRBD2. The CDR3 has 18 amino acids. Germline trimming cut 5 bases from V and 5 bases from J; bases unmatched to any gene: 16. Germline loops: CDR1 SSHAT, CDR2 FNYEAQ (reference sequence). CDR3 nucleotide sequence: TGTGCCAGCAGCCCAGAGCTGGCGGGAGGTGTTTTGACCGGGGAGCTGTTTTTT. Its protein product is CASSPELAGGVLTGELFF. Looking up the rest from reference TRBV7-7 and TRBJ2-2 gives the full variable domain: GAGVSQSPRYKVTKRGQDVTLRCDPISSHATLYWYQQALGQGPEFLTYFNYEAQPDKSGLPSDRFSAERPEGSISTLTIQRTEQRDSAMYRCASSPELAGGVLTGELFFGEGSRLTVL.

V gene TRBV27 combines with J gene TRBJ1-1, with TRBD1 matching 7 bases. The CDR3 has 12 amino acids. Germline values: CDR1 MNHEY, CDR2 SMNVEV (reference sequence). J was trimmed by 11 bases and V by 8 bases; bases with no gene match: 11. Written as DNA, the CDR3 is TGTGCCAGCGCCGACAGGGCGGGTCGGGCTTTCTTT. As protein: CASADRAGRAFF.

The chain combines TRBV5-1 with TRBJ2-1; 9 nucleotides line up with TRBD1. V gave up 4 bases and J gave up 7 bases; unmatched junction bases: 3. The CDR3 is 13 residues long. Germline V gene sequence: CDR1 SGHRS, CDR2 YFSETQ. The CDR3, as DNA: TGCGCCAGCAGCCGGGACAGGGTAAATGAGCAGTTCTTC. Its translation is CASSRDRVNEQFF.

This clone was detected once. The V call is TRBV18, the J call TRBJ2-7, with D possibly TRBD2 on 6 matching bases. Germline values: CDR1 KGHSH, CDR2 LQKENI. V lost 3 bases and J 3 bases, leaving 9 bases between the germline ends. The CDR3 loop spans 13 amino acids. Here the CDR3 DNA reads TGTGCCAGCTCACCTAGCGGTTTCTACGAGCAGTACGTC. It specifies CASSPSGFYEQYV.

The chain employs TRBV19 and TRBJ1-2, with 10 bases identical to TRBD1. The CDR3 contains 17 residues. Trimming at V came to 5 bases and at J to 3 bases, leaving 12 bases not matched to a gene. Germline V gene data show CDR1 as LNHDA and CDR2 as SQIVND (reference sequence). Here the CDR3 reads CASSPLGDRGLYYGYTF. As DNA, the CDR3 is TGTGCCAGTAGTCCATTAGGGGACAGGGGCCTTTACTATGGCTACACCTTC.

This sequence joins TRBV13 and TRBJ2-5; 11 nucleotides match TRBD2. The CDR3 covers 16 residues. V gave up 5 bases and J gave up 2 bases; unmatched junction bases: 7. Germline values: CDR1 PRHDT, CDR2 FYEKMQ (reference sequence). The CDR3 region has the DNA TGTGCCAGCAGCATTAGCGGGAGGGCCGGGCAAGAGACCCAGTACTTC. Protein: CASSISGRAGQETQYF.

CDR3 sequence (DNA): TGTGCCAGCTCACCACCCTCTTTATTCACAGATACGCAGTATTTT. This sequence encodes CASSPPSLFTDTQYF. V and J are TRBV18 and TRBJ2-3; D is ambiguous. CDR1 is KGHSH, CDR2 LQKENI, per germline. The length of the CDR3 is 15 residues. V was trimmed by 0 bases and J by 2 bases, leaving 9 bases between them. The complete variable domain, with remaining parts taken from reference TRBV18 and TRBJ2-3, reads NAGVMQNPRHLVRRRGQEARLRCSPMKGHSHVYWYRQLPEEGLKFMVYLQKENIIDESGMPKERFSAEFPKEGPSILRIQQVVRGDSAAYFCASSPPSLFTDTQYFGPGTRLTVL.

The chain has TRBV5-1 and TRBJ1-3, with unresolved D. There are 14 residues in the CDR3. The V end lost 4 bases, the J end lost 2 bases, and 10 bases lay between the germline ends. Germline V lookup: CDR1 SGHRS, CDR2 YFSETQ. The chain's CDR3 is CASSPDSAGNTIYF. Written as DNA, the CDR3 is TGCGCCAGCAGCCCCGACTCGGCTGGAAACACCATATATTTT.

This clone appeared a few times. The chain carries TRBV7-9 and TRBJ1-4; no reliable D call. CDR1 SEHNR and CDR2 FQNEAQ come from the germline V gene (reference sequence). The CDR3 extends over 15 amino acids. Trimming took 1 base from V and 2 from J, leaving 8 bases between them. The CDR3 sequence is CASSLGEMTNEKLFF. CDR3 sequence (DNA): TGTGCCAGCAGCTTAGGGGAGATGACTAATGAAAAACTGTTTTTT. Drawing the rest from reference TRBV7-9 and TRBJ1-4, the complete variable domain is DTGVSQNPRHKITKRGQNVTFRCDPISEHNRLYWYRQTLGQGPEFLTYFQNEAQLEKSRLLSDRFSAERPKGSFSTLEIQRTEQGDSAMYLCASSLGEMTNEKLFFGSGTQLSVL.

J is TRBJ2-7 and V is TRBV29-1; TRBD1 might be the D (7 bases). Germline CDR1 SQVTM, CDR2 ANQGSEA. The CDR3 sequence is 15 residues long. V lost 1 base, J lost 3 bases, and 16 bases lay in between. The CDR3 sequence is CSVEGGDQGGYEQYF. The CDR3 DNA sequence: TGCAGCGTTGAAGGTGGGGACCAGGGGGGCTACGAGCAGTACTTC.

CDR3 amino acids: CASSRLNRQAWEQYF. CDR3 DNA sequence: TGTGCCAGCAGTCGACTCAATCGACAGGCCTGGGAGCAGTACTTC. The rearrangement links TRBV6-5 to TRBJ2-7; possibly TRBD1 for D (6 bases). The CDR3 extends over 15 amino acids. Trimming pared 5 bases from V and 7 bases from J, leaving 21 bases between. Germline loops: CDR1 MNHEY, CDR2 SVGAGI.

CDR3 sequence: CASSPARRRDSDTQYF. CDR3 nucleotides: TGTGCCAGCAGCCCCGCTCGCAGGAGGGACTCAGATACGCAGTATTTT. This chain connects TRBV11-2 to TRBJ2-3; perhaps TRBD2 as D (6 bases). From germline, CDR1 is SGHAT and CDR2 FQNNGV. The CDR3 has 16 amino acids. The germline V and J ends were trimmed by 5 bases and 4 bases, with 19 bases remaining between them.

J is TRBJ2-3 and V is TRBV19, with 9 bases matching TRBD2. Germline CDR1 and CDR2: LNHDA and SQIVND (reference sequence). This CDR3 has 15 residues. V trimming: 4 bases; J trimming: 6 bases; junction bases outside the gene matches: 8. This chain's CDR3 is CASSRLAGTQDTQYF. CDR3 in DNA: TGTGCCAGTAGTAGGCTAGCGGGGACACAGGATACGCAGTATTTT. Full variable domain (remainder filled in from reference TRBV19 and TRBJ2-3): DGGITQSPKYLFRKEGQNVTLSCEQNLNHDAMYWYRQDPGQGLRLIYYSQIVNDFQKGDIAEGYSVSREKKESFPLTVTSAQKNPTAFYLCASSRLAGTQDTQYFGPGTRLTVL.

The rearrangement uses TRBV10-3 and TRBJ1-2; D perhaps matches TRBD1 (6 bases). The CDR3 runs 14 residues. Germline lookup yields CDR1 ENHRY and CDR2 SYGVKD. Trimming took off 8 bases at V and 5 bases at J, with 18 bases between the two ends. The CDR3 loop reads CAIRENREGYGYTF. CDR3 DNA: TGTGCCATCCGGGAAAACAGGGAAGGGTATGGCTACACCTTC.

V usage is TRBV11-2 and J usage is TRBJ1-2, with TRBD1 as a possible D gene (5 bases). V was trimmed by 2 bases and J by 8 bases, leaving 18 bases between them. This CDR3 has 15 residues. Germline V gene data show CDR1 as SGHAT and CDR2 as FQNNGV. CDR3 in amino acids: CASSLWPGSKGGYTF. The CDR3 DNA reads as TGTGCCAGCAGCTTATGGCCAGGGTCTAAGGGCGGCTACACCTTC.

The rearrangement uses TRBV18 and TRBJ2-7; 9 nucleotides agree with TRBD1. The CDR3 spans 12 residues. Germline assignment: CDR1 KGHSH and CDR2 LQKENI. V shed 5 bases and J 7 bases; nucleotides not matched to a gene: 3. CDR3 coding DNA: TGTGCCAGCTCAGGGACAGGGTGGGAGCAGTACTTC. Protein: CASSGTGWEQYF.

The CDR3 here is CASSDRLAGFTDTQYF. The CDR3 DNA is TGTGCCAGCAGTGACCGACTAGCGGGATTCACAGATACGCAGTATTTT. The chain combines TRBV25-1 with TRBJ2-3; TRBD2 matches at 11 bases. Trimming removed 3 bases from V and 2 bases from J; junction bases left unmatched: 4. Germline-derived CDR1 and CDR2 are MGHDK and SYGVNS. CDR3 length: 16 residues. The variable domain in full, with the rest retrieved from reference TRBV25-1 and TRBJ2-3, is EADIYQTPRYLVIGTGKKITLECSQTMGHDKMYWYQQDPGMELHLIHYSYGVNSTEKGDLSSESTVSRIRTEHFPLTLESARPSHTSQYLCASSDRLAGFTDTQYFGPGTRLTVL.

CDR3: CASSQVGMDFSNQPQHF. The CDR3 nucleotides read TGCGCCAGCAGCCAAGTTGGGATGGACTTTAGCAATCAGCCCCAGCATTTT. The gene calls are TRBV4-1 and TRBJ1-5; D remains unclear. The CDR3 is made up of 17 amino acids. The V and J ends lost 1 base and 0 bases respectively, with 13 bases between them. The germline V gene has CDR1 MGHRA and CDR2 YSYEKL.

For this clone: One end of the junction varies from germline; a read error may be responsible. The V call is TRBV2, the J call TRBJ1-5, with D perhaps TRBD1 (5 bases). CDR3 length equals 14 residues. Per the germline V gene, CDR1 is SNHLY and CDR2 is FYNNEI. CDR3 region: CASSEGQGGQPQHF. The DNA for the CDR3 is TGTGCCAGCAGCGAAGGGCAGGGCGGTCAGCCCCAGCATTTT. The full variable domain, rest sourced from reference TRBV2 and TRBJ1-5, is EPEVTQTPSHQVTQMGQEVILRCVPISNHLYFYWYRQILGQKVEFLVSFYNNEISEKSEIFDDQFSVERPDGSNFTLKIRSTKLEDSAMYFCASSEGQGGQPQHFGDGTRLSIL.

This rearrangement joins TRBV2 to TRBJ2-3; D is undetermined. Looked up from germline, CDR1 is SNHLY and CDR2 is FYNNEI. The CDR3 extends over 13 amino acids. V lost 2 bases, J lost 6 bases, and 9 bases lay in between. The CDR3 spells CASSERSWDTQYF. The CDR3 DNA follows: TGTGCCAGCAGTGAACGGAGCTGGGATACGCAGTATTTT. The variable domain in full, completed from reference TRBV2 and TRBJ2-3, reads EPEVTQTPSHQVTQMGQEVILRCVPISNHLYFYWYRQILGQKVEFLVSFYNNEISEKSEIFDDQFSVERPDGSNFTLKIRSTKLEDSAMYFCASSERSWDTQYFGPGTRLTVL.

V gene TRBV5-4 combines with J gene TRBJ2-7, with D possibly matching TRBD1 (5 bases). CDR3 size: 15 residues. CDR1 and CDR2 from the germline V gene are SGHNT and YYREEE (reference sequence). The V end was cut by 4 bases, the J end by 2 bases, with 16 bases between. DNA for the CDR3: TGTGCCAGCAGCAACTATGGGGCCTTGCCCTACGAGCAGTACTTC. Its protein is CASSNYGALPYEQYF.

The chain employs TRBV19 and TRBJ2-7; the match to TRBD1 covers 9 bases. This CDR3 has 14 amino acids. The V gene's germline CDR1 is LNHDA and CDR2 SQIVND (reference sequence). J was trimmed by 3 bases and V by 10 bases; bases with no gene match: 10. Written as DNA, the CDR3 is TGTGCCACCCAAACTACAGGGGGCATCTACGAGCAGTACTTC. Its translation is CATQTTGGIYEQYF.

V usage is TRBV6-5 and J usage is TRBJ2-3; 8 bases align to TRBD2. The germline gives CDR1 MNHEY, CDR2 SVGAGI. With V trimmed by 7 bases and J by 0 bases, 3 bases remained unmatched. The CDR3 totals 14 residues. The CDR3 nucleotides are TGTGCCAGCAAGAGCGGGAGAAGCACAGATACGCAGTATTTT. Amino acids: CASKSGRSTDTQYF.

J is TRBJ1-5 and V is TRBV4-1; the match to TRBD1 covers 8 bases. The V gene end was trimmed by 0 bases and the J gene end by 4 bases; junction bases not matched to a gene: 5. Germline-derived CDR1 and CDR2 are MGHRA and YSYEKL. The CDR3 totals 16 residues. The CDR3 coding sequence is TGCGCCAGCAGCCAAGATAAGGACAGGGCGAATCAGCCCCAGCATTTT. Translated, it gives CASSQDKDRANQPQHF.